A single sample gave rise to the 23 T cell receptor beta chains below, sequenced in a study of control samples from healthy donors and cancer patients. This table comes from immunoSEQ multiplex PCR, and its TCRdb copy is limited to in-frame clones, with some not included. The sample yields about 130,000 clones, over 85% seen once. Sequenced: blood. All receptors come from a man between 18 and 35 years old in good health.

The chain combines TRBV5-1 with TRBJ2-3; D is uncertain. From germline, CDR1 is SGHRS and CDR2 YFSETQ. This CDR3 comprises 12 residues. With 4 bases removed from V and 4 bases from J, the gap between germline ends came to 7 bases. The CDR3 loop reads CASSIWPDTQYF. The CDR3 DNA follows: TGCGCCAGCAGCATTTGGCCAGATACGCAGTATTTT.

Here the CDR3 reads CASGVGETQYF. In DNA form, the CDR3 reads TGTGCAAGCGGGGTAGGGGAGACCCAGTACTTC. This chain joins TRBV12-3 or TRBV12-4 and TRBJ2-5; 7 bases map to TRBD2. This CDR3 comprises 11 residues.

The rearrangement joins TRBV27 to TRBJ2-1, with D perhaps matching TRBD1 (5 bases). The CDR3 covers 13 residues. The V gene's germline CDR1 is MNHEY and CDR2 SMNVEV (reference sequence). Trimming cost V 4 bases and J 1 base, with 5 bases left between them. CDR3 residues: CASSSGSYNEQFF. The DNA for the CDR3 is TGTGCCAGCAGTTCAGGGTCCTACAATGAGCAGTTCTTC.

This chain connects TRBV5-1 to TRBJ2-5; no clear D gene. CDR1 and CDR2 from the germline V gene are SGHRS and YFSETQ. The CDR3 runs to 13 residues. The V end was cut by 3 bases, the J end by 3 bases, with 9 bases between. CDR3 in amino acids: CASSSATKETQYF. In nucleotides, the CDR3 is TGCGCCAGCAGCTCGGCGACCAAAGAGACCCAGTACTTC.

The chain recombines TRBV15 with TRBJ1-2; D remains unclear. Germline V gene sequence: CDR1 LNHNV, CDR2 YYDKDF (reference sequence). V lost 0 bases to trimming and J lost 5 bases, with 13 bases between them. The CDR3 loop spans 15 amino acids. The CDR3 sequence is CATSRDSGRIYGYTF. CDR3 bases: TGTGCCACCAGCAGAGATAGCGGCAGGATTTATGGCTACACCTTC.

The gene calls are TRBV19 and TRBJ1-2; D gene unclear. Trimming stripped 7 bases from V and 1 base from J, with 10 bases between. The germline V gene encodes CDR1 LNHDA and CDR2 SQIVND (reference sequence). The CDR3 runs to 13 residues. The CDR3 sequence: CASTKGINYGYTF. DNA of the CDR3: TGTGCCAGTACCAAAGGGATTAACTATGGCTACACCTTC.

The chain is built from TRBV2 and TRBJ2-5; D possibly corresponds to TRBD1 (6 bases). The germline V gene has CDR1 SNHLY and CDR2 FYNNEI. V shed 7 bases and J shed 2 bases, with 11 bases lying between them. The CDR3 is made up of 13 amino acids. CDR3 DNA sequence: TGTGCCAGCACCTGGGACAAACAAGAGACCCAGTACTTC. Translating it yields CASTWDKQETQYF. Full variable domain (remainder filled in from reference TRBV2 and TRBJ2-5): EPEVTQTPSHQVTQMGQEVILRCVPISNHLYFYWYRQILGQKVEFLVSFYNNEISEKSEIFDDQFSVERPDGSNFTLKIRSTKLEDSAMYFCASTWDKQETQYFGPGTRLLVL.

V is TRBV6-5 and J is TRBJ1-1; no firm D call. This CDR3 is built from 15 residues. Germline V gene data show CDR1 as MNHEY and CDR2 as SVGAGI. V lost 0 bases to trimming and J lost 11 bases, with 19 bases between them. The CDR3 DNA follows: TGTGCCAGCAGTTACTCAAGGGTCAGTATCAGTGGGGCTTTCTTT. Its protein is CASSYSRVSISGAFF.

The genes are TRBV11-2 and TRBJ2-5; 16 bases fit TRBD2. The ends lost 8 bases at V and 4 bases at J; junction bases unmatched: 13. In germline, CDR1 is SGHAT, CDR2 FQNNGV. This CDR3 is built from 18 residues. CDR3 amino acids: CASSSGTSGGEWRETQYF. The CDR3, as DNA: TGTGCCAGCTCTTCGGGGACTAGCGGGGGGGAGTGGCGAGAGACCCAGTACTTC.

The chain links TRBV7-9 to TRBJ2-1; TRBD2 might be the D (7 bases). Trimming stripped 5 bases from V and 8 bases from J, with 22 bases between. The germline gives CDR1 SEHNR, CDR2 FQNEAQ (reference sequence). This CDR3 is 16 amino acids long. The CDR3 DNA reads as TGTGCCAGCAGCAACCCGTCAGGACTAGGGGGACATGAGCAGTTCTTC. This sequence encodes CASSNPSGLGGHEQFF.

This chain connects TRBV5-1 to TRBJ2-2, with 10 bases fitting TRBD1. The CDR3 sequence is 18 residues long. The trim removed 0 bases at V and 0 bases at J, leaving 5 bases unmatched. The germline V gene encodes CDR1 SGHRS and CDR2 YFSETQ. CDR3 protein: CASSLDKTGGANTGELFF. The DNA for the CDR3 is TGCGCCAGCAGCTTGGATAAGACAGGGGGCGCGAACACCGGGGAGCTGTTTTTT.

This rearrangement joins TRBV9 to TRBJ2-3; TRBD2 aligns across 8 bases. The CDR3 spans 16 residues. The germline gives CDR1 SGDLS, CDR2 YYNGEE. V shed 3 bases, J shed 2 bases, and the junction held 8 bases outside the gene matches. The CDR3, as DNA: TGTGCCAGCAGCGCCCAGCGACTAGCGCCCACAGATACGCAGTATTTT. It yields the protein CASSAQRLAPTDTQYF.

CDR3 loop: CSASRYSGYNEQFF. CDR3 sequence (DNA): TGCAGTGCTAGTAGATACAGCGGGTACAATGAGCAGTTCTTC. The V call is TRBV20-1, the J call TRBJ2-1, with TRBD2 as a possible D gene (6 bases). Per germline, CDR1 DFQATT and CDR2 SNEGSKA (reference sequence). There are 14 residues in the CDR3. Trimming took off 3 bases at V and 4 bases at J, with 13 bases between the two ends.

This chain's CDR3 is CASSSTAQETQYF. The CDR3, as DNA: TGTGCCAGCAGCTCGACGGCCCAAGAGACCCAGTACTTC. The chain joins TRBV7-2 to TRBJ2-5; no firm D call. The CDR3 contains 13 residues. The V end was cut by 4 bases, the J end by 1 base, with 7 bases between. Germline lookup yields CDR1 SGHTA and CDR2 FQGNSA.

This clone has only one observation. This chain joins TRBV2 and TRBJ2-3, with D uncertain. Germline CDR1 reads SNHLY; CDR2 reads FYNNEI. The V and J ends lost 5 bases and 5 bases respectively, with 20 bases between them. This CDR3 contains 16 residues. CDR3 DNA: TGTGCCAGCAGTCTTATCTCCAAGGTTCACGGAGATACGCAGTATTTT. This encodes CASSLISKVHGDTQYF.

The chain joins TRBV10-3 to TRBJ1-2; D unresolved. The germline CDR1 and CDR2 sequences are ENHRY and SYGVKD. The CDR3 has 12 amino acids. Trimming took 2 bases from V and 6 from J, leaving 7 bases between them. The CDR3 DNA follows: TGTGCCATCAGTGAGACCGGGGATGGCTACACCTTC. It translates to CAISETGDGYTF.

This clone was found a few times. V usage is TRBV12-3 or TRBV12-4 and J usage is TRBJ1-2, with D perhaps matching TRBD1 (5 bases). This CDR3 is built from 13 residues. Trimming left V 2 bases short and J 6 bases short, with 10 bases between. This CDR3 is CASSLPGRDGYTF. In DNA, the CDR3 is TGTGCCAGCAGTTTACCAGGGCGGGATGGCTACACCTTC.

As DNA, the CDR3 is TGTGCCATCGACGGTTTACACACAGATACGCAGTATTTT. Translated: CAIDGLHTDTQYF. The chain is built from TRBV9 and TRBJ2-3; D unresolved. Germline assignment: CDR1 SGDLS and CDR2 YYNGEE. Trimming removed 9 bases at V and 2 bases at J, with 13 bases between. The CDR3 extends over 13 amino acids.

The rearrangement uses TRBV3-1 (or the pseudogene TRBV3-2) and TRBJ1-2; D gene ambiguous. The V gene's germline CDR1 is LGHDT and CDR2 YNNKEL (reference sequence). Trimming stripped 1 base from V and 7 bases from J, with 7 bases between. CDR3 size: 12 residues. CDR3 protein: CASSQALSGYTF. CDR3 DNA: TGTGCCAGCAGCCAAGCCCTGAGTGGCTACACCTTC.

The chain links TRBV7-9 to TRBJ2-6; tentative D call: TRBD1 (5 bases). V lost 2 bases, J lost 10 bases, and 12 bases lay in between. CDR3 length: 14 amino acids. Germline CDR1 is SEHNR and CDR2 is FQNEAQ (reference sequence). CDR3 sequence: CASSLLWTTNVLTF. In DNA form, the CDR3 reads TGTGCCAGCAGCTTATTGTGGACAACGAACGTCCTGACTTTC.

The chain links TRBV13 to TRBJ1-3, with D possibly TRBD1 on 5 matching bases. CDR1 PRHDT and CDR2 FYEKMQ come from the germline V gene (reference sequence). The CDR3 runs to 15 residues. The V and J ends lost 4 bases and 7 bases respectively, with 17 bases between them. DNA for the CDR3: TGTGCCAGCAGCTCTGGGGCCTCAAATTTGAACACCATATATTTT. It is translated as CASSSGASNLNTIYF.

This clone came up once. The rearrangement uses TRBV6-5 and TRBJ1-4; the match to TRBD1 covers 8 bases. Germline V gives CDR1 MNHEY, CDR2 SVGAGI. The CDR3 length is 15 residues. J was trimmed by 7 bases and V by 6 bases; bases with no gene match: 10. DNA of the CDR3: TGTGCCAGCAGCCAGAGGACAGGGTTAAGTGAAAAACTGTTTTTT. This gives the protein CASSQRTGLSEKLFF.

The chain is built from TRBV27 and TRBJ2-1, with D possibly TRBD2 on 6 matching bases. The V end lost 5 bases, the J end lost 9 bases, and 14 bases lay between the germline ends. The CDR3 runs 13 residues. Germline V gives CDR1 MNHEY, CDR2 SMNVEV (reference sequence). Here the CDR3 reads CASSTLEGGEQFF. The CDR3 DNA reads as TGTGCCAGCAGTACCCTGGAGGGTGGTGAGCAGTTCTTC.